This T cell receptor beta chain is drawn from a study of T cells in Graves' hyperthyroidism and ophthalmopathy. Amplification of TCR beta CDR3 regions was performed using RNA transcripts as template. The HTBI primer set was used in a first-round RT-PCR of the TCR CDR3. TCRdb re-called the multiplex PCR reads with MiXCR, one entry per CDR3 protein. This sample has hundreds of thousands of distinct CDR3 sequences; about 45% occur once, and the top ten carry less than 8.5%. In regard to this clonotype: What it binds is unknown.

Patients were excluded because of uncontrolled infection, other autoimmune disease, pregnancy or lactation. Every diagnosis used clinical symptoms, serum thyroxine and TRAb, thyroid ultrasound and orbital computed tomography. Germline V lookup: CDR1 SGHTA, CDR2 FQGNSA. This CDR3 region has 16 residues. V lost 5 bases to trimming and J lost 6 bases; unmatched junction nucleotides: 11. Study-level points and caveats: A median approximately 6.5 months before onset, the model predicted ophthalmopathy. Most clonotypes expanded in thyroid above 0.001 were likewise present in blood.

The genes are TRBV7-2 and TRBJ2-2; 8 bases are a match to TRBD2. The receptor comes from an adult man with Graves' disease, either hyperthyroidism or ophthalmopathy (not recorded which). Sequencing was done on a sample of peripheral blood or thyroid tissue (not recorded which). The CDR3 region is CASSQESGRASGELFF. The CDR3 nucleotides are TGTGCCAGCAGCCAAGAGTCCGGGAGGGCGTCCGGGGAGCTGTTTTTT.